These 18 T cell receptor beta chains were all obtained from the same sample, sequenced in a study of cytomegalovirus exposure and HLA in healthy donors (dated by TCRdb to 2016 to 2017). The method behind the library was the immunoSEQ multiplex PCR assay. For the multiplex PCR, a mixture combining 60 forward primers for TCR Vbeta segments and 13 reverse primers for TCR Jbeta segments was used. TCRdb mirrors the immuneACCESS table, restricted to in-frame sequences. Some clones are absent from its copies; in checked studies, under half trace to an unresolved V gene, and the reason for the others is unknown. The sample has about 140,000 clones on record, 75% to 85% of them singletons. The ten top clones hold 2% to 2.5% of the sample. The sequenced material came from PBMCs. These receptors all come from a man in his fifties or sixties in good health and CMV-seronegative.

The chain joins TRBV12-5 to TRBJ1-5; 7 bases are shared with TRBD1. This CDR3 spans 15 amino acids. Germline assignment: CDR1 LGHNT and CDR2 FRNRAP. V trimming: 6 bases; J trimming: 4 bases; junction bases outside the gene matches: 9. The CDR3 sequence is CASGRQGLSNQPQHF. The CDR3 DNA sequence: TGTGCTAGTGGCCGACAGGGTTTATCAAATCAGCCCCAGCATTTT. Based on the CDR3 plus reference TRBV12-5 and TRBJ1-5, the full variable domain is DARVTQTPRHKVTEMGQEVTMRCQPILGHNTVFWYRQTMMQGLELLAYFRNRAPLDDSGMPKDRFSAEMPDATLATLKIQPSEPRDSAVYFCASGRQGLSNQPQHFGDGTRLSIL.

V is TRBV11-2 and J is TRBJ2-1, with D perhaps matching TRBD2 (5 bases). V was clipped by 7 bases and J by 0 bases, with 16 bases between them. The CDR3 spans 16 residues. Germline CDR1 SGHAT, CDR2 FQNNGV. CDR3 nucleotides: TGTGCCAGCACCCACCTCGGGGAAAGCTCCTACAATGAGCAGTTCTTC. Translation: CASTHLGESSYNEQFF.

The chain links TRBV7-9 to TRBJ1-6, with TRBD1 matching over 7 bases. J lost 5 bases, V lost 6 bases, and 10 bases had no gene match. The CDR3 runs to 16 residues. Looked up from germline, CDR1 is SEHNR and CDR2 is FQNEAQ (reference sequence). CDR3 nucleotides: TGTGCCAGCAGGGGACGCCTTGGACAGGATAATTCACCCCTCCACTTT. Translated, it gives CASRGRLGQDNSPLHF.

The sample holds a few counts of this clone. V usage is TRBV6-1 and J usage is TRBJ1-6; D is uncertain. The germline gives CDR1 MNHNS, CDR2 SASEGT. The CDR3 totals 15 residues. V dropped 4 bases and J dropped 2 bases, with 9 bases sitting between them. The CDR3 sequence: CASSGGATYNSPLHF. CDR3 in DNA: TGTGCCAGCAGTGGGGGAGCAACCTATAATTCACCCCTCCACTTT.

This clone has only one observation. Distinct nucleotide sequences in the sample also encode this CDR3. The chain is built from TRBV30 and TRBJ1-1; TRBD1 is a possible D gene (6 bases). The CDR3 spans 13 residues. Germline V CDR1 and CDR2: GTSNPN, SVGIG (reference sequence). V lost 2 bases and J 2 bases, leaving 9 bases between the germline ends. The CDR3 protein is CAWSRQENTEAFF. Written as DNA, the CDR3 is TGTGCCTGGAGTCGACAGGAAAACACTGAAGCTTTCTTT.

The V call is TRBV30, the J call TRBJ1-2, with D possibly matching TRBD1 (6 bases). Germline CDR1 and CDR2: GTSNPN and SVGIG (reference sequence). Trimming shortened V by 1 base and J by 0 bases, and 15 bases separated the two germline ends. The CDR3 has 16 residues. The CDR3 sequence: CAWSGAGALTNYGYTF. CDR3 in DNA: TGTGCCTGGAGTGGCGCAGGGGCGTTAACTAACTATGGCTACACCTTC.

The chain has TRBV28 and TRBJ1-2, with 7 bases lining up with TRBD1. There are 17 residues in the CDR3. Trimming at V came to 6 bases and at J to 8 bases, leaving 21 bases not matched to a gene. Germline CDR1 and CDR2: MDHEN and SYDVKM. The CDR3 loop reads CASRPPTSARGSGGYTF. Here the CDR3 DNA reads TGTGCCAGCAGACCACCCACCTCGGCCAGGGGGAGTGGCGGCTACACCTTC.

This chain's CDR3 is CASSYSILAGEETQYF. CDR3 coding DNA: TGTGCCAGCAGTTACTCGATACTAGCGGGCGAAGAGACCCAGTACTTC. The chain uses TRBV6-5 and TRBJ2-5; the match to TRBD2 covers 9 bases. The CDR3 covers 16 residues. J was trimmed by 3 bases and V by 0 bases; bases with no gene match: 5. CDR1 and CDR2 from the germline V gene are MNHEY and SVGAGI.

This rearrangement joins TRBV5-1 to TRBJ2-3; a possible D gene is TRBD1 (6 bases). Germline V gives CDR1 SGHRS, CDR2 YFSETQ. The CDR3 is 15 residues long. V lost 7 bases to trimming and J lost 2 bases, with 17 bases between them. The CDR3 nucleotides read TGCGCCAGCTTGATACAGGGCCACAACACAGATACGCAGTATTTT. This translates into CASLIQGHNTDTQYF.

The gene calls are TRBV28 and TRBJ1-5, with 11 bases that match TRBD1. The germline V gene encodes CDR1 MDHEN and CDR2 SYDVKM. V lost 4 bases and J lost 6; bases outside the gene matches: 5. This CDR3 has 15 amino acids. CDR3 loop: CASSSGQGAVQPQHF. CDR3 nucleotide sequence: TGTGCCAGCAGTTCAGGACAGGGGGCTGTTCAGCCCCAGCATTTT.

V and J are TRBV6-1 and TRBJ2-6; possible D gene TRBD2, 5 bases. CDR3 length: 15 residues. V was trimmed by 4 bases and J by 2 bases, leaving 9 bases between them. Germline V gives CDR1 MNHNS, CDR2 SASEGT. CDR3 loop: CASSATSAGANVLTF. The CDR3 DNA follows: TGTGCCAGCAGTGCCACTAGTGCTGGGGCCAACGTCCTGACTTTC.

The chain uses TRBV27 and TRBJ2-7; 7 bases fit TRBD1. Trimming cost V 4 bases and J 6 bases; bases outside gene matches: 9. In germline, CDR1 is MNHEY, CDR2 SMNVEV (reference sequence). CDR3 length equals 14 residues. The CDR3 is CASSSGTALGEQYF. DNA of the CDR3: TGTGCCAGCAGTTCAGGGACAGCCTTAGGCGAGCAGTACTTC.

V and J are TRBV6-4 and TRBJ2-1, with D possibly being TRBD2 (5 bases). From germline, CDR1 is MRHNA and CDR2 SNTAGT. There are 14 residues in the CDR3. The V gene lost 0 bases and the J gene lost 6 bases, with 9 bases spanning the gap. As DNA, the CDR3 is TGTGCCAGCAGTGACTCACTAGACGTCAATGAGCAGTTCTTC. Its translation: CASSDSLDVNEQFF.

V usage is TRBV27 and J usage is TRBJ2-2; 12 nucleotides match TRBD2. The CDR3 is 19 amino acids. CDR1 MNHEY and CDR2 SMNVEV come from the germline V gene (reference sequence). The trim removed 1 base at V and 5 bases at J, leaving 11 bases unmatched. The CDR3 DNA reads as TGTGCCAGCAGTTTATTAAGCCTAGCGGGGGGGCCGGGAACCGGGGAGCTGTTTTTT. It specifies CASSLLSLAGGPGTGELFF.

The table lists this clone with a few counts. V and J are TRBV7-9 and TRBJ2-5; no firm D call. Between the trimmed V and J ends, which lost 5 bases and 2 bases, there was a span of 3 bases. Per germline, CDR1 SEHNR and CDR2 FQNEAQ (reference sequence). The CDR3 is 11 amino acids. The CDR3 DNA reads TGTGCCAGCAGCCGGCAAGAGACCCAGTACTTC. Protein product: CASSRQETQYF.

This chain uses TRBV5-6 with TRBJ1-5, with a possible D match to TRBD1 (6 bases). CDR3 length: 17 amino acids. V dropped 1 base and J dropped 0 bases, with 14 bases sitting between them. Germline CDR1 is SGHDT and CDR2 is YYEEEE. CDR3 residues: CASSLNGGAYSNQPQHF. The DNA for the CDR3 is TGTGCCAGCAGCTTGAATGGGGGGGCGTATAGCAATCAGCCCCAGCATTTT.

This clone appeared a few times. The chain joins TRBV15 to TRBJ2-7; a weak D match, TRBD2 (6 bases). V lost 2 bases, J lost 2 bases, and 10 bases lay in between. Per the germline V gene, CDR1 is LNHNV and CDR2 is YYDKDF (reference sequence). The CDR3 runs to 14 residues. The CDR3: CATSRSGRTYEQYF. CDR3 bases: TGTGCCACCAGCAGATCCGGGAGAACCTACGAGCAGTACTTC.

The CDR3 loop is CASSSRGALVTDTQYF. CDR3 bases: TGTGCCAGCAGCTCTAGGGGCGCCCTTGTCACAGATACGCAGTATTTT. This chain links TRBV7-9 with TRBJ2-3; the D gene is possibly TRBD1 (5 bases). The germline CDR1 and CDR2 sequences are SEHNR and FQNEAQ (reference sequence). This CDR3 has 16 amino acids. Between the trimmed V and J ends, which lost 4 bases and 2 bases, there was a span of 16 bases.